This TCR beta chain was sequenced for a study of tumor-infiltrating lymphocytes in primary liver carcinoma. The V gene lost 6 bases and the J gene lost 5 bases, with 16 bases spanning the gap. The CDR3 covers 14 residues. CDR1 and CDR2 from the germline V gene are MNHNS and SASEGT. Making TCR beta cDNA involved approximately 510 ng total RNA and a constant-region primer. Three nested multiplex PCR rounds, a slightly modified ARM-PCR method, built the TCR beta libraries. For 10 cycles apiece, the opening two PCR rounds ran with TRBV1-TRBV30 forward primers and a C-beta reverse primer. Via MiXCR, TCRdb re-called the multiplex PCR reads, giving one row per CDR3 protein. The top ten hold about 18% of the sample, which has a few hundred thousand distinct CDR3 sequences, around three fifths seen once. Unsorted whole blood yielded blood RNA, and germline DNA was extracted as well.

The chain has TRBV6-1 and TRBJ2-5; perhaps TRBD2 as D (5 bases). This receptor was taken from a woman in her twenties or thirties with primary liver carcinoma and hepatitis B virus infection. Sequencing used peripheral blood. The CDR3 coding sequence is TGTGCCAGCAGAAGGGCCTCCTCGGGGGAGACCCAGTACTTC. Encoded protein: CASRRASSGETQYF.